Presented here are 13 T cell receptor beta chains from one specimen sequenced in a study of blood T cell repertoires in COVID-19. Repertoires were generated with immunoSEQ multiplex PCR, while TCRdb's copy carries only in-frame clones and drops some. The sample carries approximately 70,000 clones, 79% recorded once. The sequenced sample was peripheral blood. The origin of the receptors is a man aged 55 to 70 with active or convalescent COVID-19.

This chain uses TRBV5-1 with TRBJ1-1, with a possible D match to TRBD1 (5 bases). Germline CDR1 and CDR2: SGHRS and YFSETQ. The CDR3 contains 17 residues. Trimming stripped 9 bases from V and 1 base from J, with 25 bases between. In DNA form, the CDR3 reads TGCGCCACCAGTGGGGCTATGGGTGGGGCCCAGAACACTGAAGCTTTCTTT. This sequence encodes CATSGAMGGAQNTEAFF.

The chain couples TRBV9 to TRBJ2-4, with TRBD2 identical over 8 bases. Germline V lookup: CDR1 SGDLS, CDR2 YYNGEE. The ends lost 4 bases at V and 8 bases at J; junction bases unmatched: 8. CDR3 length: 14 amino acids. The DNA for the CDR3 is TGTGCCAGCAGCCCACGGACAGCGGGAGACATTCAGTACTTC. Amino acid sequence: CASSPRTAGDIQYF.

The CDR3 DNA follows: TGCGCCAGCAGCCAAGATGGACAGGATCGCAATCAGCCCCAGCATTTT. It is translated as CASSQDGQDRNQPQHF. V gene TRBV4-3 combines with J gene TRBJ1-5; 7 nucleotides agree with TRBD1. The trim removed 0 bases at V and 2 bases at J, leaving 4 bases unmatched. There are 16 residues in the CDR3. CDR1 LGHNA and CDR2 YSLEER come from the germline V gene.

The V gene is TRBV30, the J gene TRBJ2-1; the match to TRBD2 covers 8 bases. CDR1 and CDR2 from the germline V gene are GTSNPN and SVGIG (reference sequence). The CDR3 spans 16 residues. The V segment lost 2 bases and the J segment 4 bases; nucleotides outside the gene matches: 10. The CDR3 DNA sequence: TGTGCCTGGAGTTACACCCGGCCTAGCGGGTACAATGAGCAGTTCTTC. This translates into CAWSYTRPSGYNEQFF.

V usage is TRBV11-2 and J usage is TRBJ2-7; D might be TRBD2 (5 bases). The CDR3 has 16 residues. V dropped 1 base and J dropped 0 bases, with 13 bases sitting between them. CDR1 and CDR2 from the germline V gene are SGHAT and FQNNGV. CDR3: CASSLVLDLTSYEQYF. The CDR3 nucleotides read TGTGCCAGCAGCTTAGTTTTGGACTTGACCTCCTACGAGCAGTACTTC. The entire variable domain, with the rest obtained from reference TRBV11-2 and TRBJ2-7, is as follows: EAGVAQSPRYKIIEKRQSVAFWCNPISGHATLYWYQQILGQGPKLLIQFQNNGVVDDSQLPKDRFSAERLKGVDSTLKIQPAKLEDSAVYLCASSLVLDLTSYEQYFGPGTRLTVT.

The V and J genes are TRBV28 and TRBJ2-3; D gene ambiguous. The CDR3 runs to 18 residues. The V end lost 6 bases, the J end lost 2 bases, and 24 bases lay between the germline ends. The germline CDR1 and CDR2 sequences are MDHEN and SYDVKM. The DNA of the CDR3 is TGTGCCAGCAGCTTCCCTCAGGCAGGTCCAACCCCCACAGATACGCAGTATTTT. Protein sequence: CASSFPQAGPTPTDTQYF.

V is TRBV2 and J is TRBJ2-5, with a tentative D call TRBD2 (6 bases). Germline V gives CDR1 SNHLY, CDR2 FYNNEI. The CDR3 is 14 amino acids. The V gene lost 4 bases and the J gene lost 5 bases, with 14 bases spanning the gap. The CDR3 DNA reads TGTGCCAGCAGTGTTTCCGGTCGGGAGGAGACCCAGTACTTC. As protein: CASSVSGREETQYF.

This clone was observed a handful of times. The gene calls are TRBV4-1 and TRBJ1-4; a possible D gene is TRBD1 (6 bases). The CDR3 has 16 amino acids. Germline assignment: CDR1 MGHRA and CDR2 YSYEKL. The V end lost 0 bases, the J end lost 7 bases, and 15 bases lay between the germline ends. The CDR3 bases are TGCGCCAGCAGCCAAGATGAAGGGGCAGGGGTTGAAAAACTGTTTTTT. Its protein product is CASSQDEGAGVEKLFF.

The J gene is TRBJ2-4, the V gene TRBV5-4; D possibly corresponds to TRBD2 (6 bases). The CDR3 sequence is 17 residues long. Germline V gives CDR1 SGHNT, CDR2 YYREEE (reference sequence). The V end was cut by 0 bases, the J end by 3 bases, with 16 bases between. CDR3 in amino acids: CASSLGVSSEDKNIQYF. DNA for the CDR3: TGTGCCAGCAGCTTGGGCGTTTCTAGCGAGGACAAAAACATTCAGTACTTC. The full variable domain, in which reference TRBV5-4 and TRBJ2-4 provide the parts outside the CDR3, is ETGVTQSPTHLIKTRGQQVTLRCSSQSGHNTVSWYQQALGQGPQFIFQYYREEENGRGNFPPRFSGLQFPNYSSELNVNALELDDSALYLCASSLGVSSEDKNIQYFGAGTRLSVL.

The gene calls are TRBV19 and TRBJ1-5; possible D gene TRBD1, 5 bases. CDR1 and CDR2 (germline): LNHDA, SQIVND (reference sequence). The CDR3 loop spans 14 amino acids. V was pared by 7 bases and J by 2 bases, with 12 bases between. The CDR3 is CASTPWGGNQPQHF. Written as DNA, the CDR3 is TGTGCCAGTACCCCGTGGGGCGGCAATCAGCCCCAGCATTTT. Full variable domain (outside the CDR3, taken from reference TRBV19 and TRBJ1-5): DGGITQSPKYLFRKEGQNVTLSCEQNLNHDAMYWYRQDPGQGLRLIYYSQIVNDFQKGDIAEGYSVSREKKESFPLTVTSAQKNPTAFYLCASTPWGGNQPQHFGDGTRLSIL.

The gene calls are TRBV4-3 and TRBJ1-6; 7 nucleotides align to TRBD1. Germline CDR1 and CDR2: LGHNA and YSLEER. The CDR3 spans 18 residues. Losses at the gene ends were 4 bases for V and 1 base for J; bases not matched to a gene: 10. In DNA form, the CDR3 reads TGCGCCAGCAGCCGAGTCGGCAACAGGGGATCCTATAATTCACCCCTCCACTTT. Translating gives CASSRVGNRGSYNSPLHF.

This sequence joins TRBV28 and TRBJ1-3, with TRBD1 identical over 8 bases. Looked up from germline, CDR1 is MDHEN and CDR2 is SYDVKM. The V gene end was trimmed by 2 bases and the J gene end by 0 bases; junction bases not matched to a gene: 6. The CDR3 covers 17 residues. CDR3 nucleotide sequence: TGTGCCAGCAGTTTAGTTCAGGGGGCAATCTCTGGAAACACCATATATTTT. Protein sequence: CASSLVQGAISGNTIYF.

V gene TRBV4-1 combines with J gene TRBJ2-6; a weak D match, TRBD1 (5 bases). The V end was cut by 7 bases, the J end by 3 bases, with 16 bases between. The CDR3 is made up of 16 amino acids. Germline V gene lookup returns CDR1 MGHRA and CDR2 YSYEKL. The CDR3 DNA reads TGCGCCAGCACCCCAGGGAATCGAGGTGGGGCCAACGTCCTGACTTTC. Translation gives CASTPGNRGGANVLTF.